The 9 T cell receptor beta chains presented below share a single source sample, sequenced in a study of blood T cell repertoires in COVID-19. Some clones are missing from TCRdb's copy, which holds only in-frame ones; the method was immunoSEQ multiplex PCR. Of about 270,000 clones in the sample, more than 75% are singletons; the top ten hold over 2.5%. The specimen sequenced was PBMCs or T cells enriched from blood (not recorded which). The receptors here all came from a woman aged 18-29 years who had recovered from COVID-19.

This clone was seen more than once but under ten times. The chain is built from TRBV28 and TRBJ1-5; possibly TRBD1 for D (6 bases). Germline V gene data show CDR1 as MDHEN and CDR2 as SYDVKM. Trimming stripped 7 bases from V and 8 bases from J, with 21 bases between. The CDR3 contains 15 residues. This CDR3 is CASTKNSGTYEPQHF. The CDR3, as DNA: TGTGCCAGCACCAAGAATTCCGGGACATACGAGCCCCAGCATTTT.

The chain recombines TRBV5-1 with TRBJ2-7, with 7 positions matching TRBD1. CDR1 and CDR2 (germline): SGHRS, YFSETQ. Trimming took 4 bases from V and 1 from J; bases not matched to a gene: 14. The CDR3 sequence is 17 residues long. CDR3 sequence (DNA): TGCGCCAGCAGCAGTTCATACCGACAGGGACCTTCCTACGAGCAGTACTTC. This sequence encodes CASSSSYRQGPSYEQYF.

The chain carries TRBV7-6 and TRBJ2-1, with D possibly matching TRBD2 (5 bases). Germline V CDR1 and CDR2: SGHVS, FNYEAQ. There are 15 residues in the CDR3. Trimming took off 3 bases at V and 4 bases at J, with 13 bases between the two ends. CDR3 DNA sequence: TGTGCCAGCAGCTTTTTTAGGGAGAGGTACAATGAGCAGTTCTTC. This sequence encodes CASSFFRERYNEQFF.

The rearrangement links TRBV7-8 to TRBJ2-5, with D possibly matching TRBD2 (6 bases). Germline V gene data show CDR1 as SGHVS and CDR2 as FQNEAQ. The length of the CDR3 is 17 residues. V was trimmed by 2 bases and J by 0 bases, leaving 16 bases between them. CDR3 in amino acids: CASSLLGGPRYQETQYF. The CDR3, as DNA: TGTGCCAGCAGCTTACTCGGAGGGCCAAGGTACCAAGAGACCCAGTACTTC.

CDR3 sequence: CASRDGTSAYGYTF. CDR3 bases: TGTGCCAGCAGGGACGGGACATCCGCCTATGGCTACACCTTC. The chain carries TRBV6-5 and TRBJ1-2, with TRBD1 as a possible D gene (6 bases). The CDR3 is 14 amino acids. With 6 bases removed from V and 4 bases from J, the gap between germline ends came to 15 bases. Germline V CDR1 and CDR2: MNHEY, SVGAGI.

V is TRBV19 and J is TRBJ1-2, with 9 bases lining up with TRBD1. After removal of 5 bases from V and 8 bases from J, the junction contained 6 bases not matched to a gene. Germline CDR1 and CDR2: LNHDA and SQIVND (reference sequence). The CDR3 totals 13 residues. For the CDR3, the DNA is TGTGCCAGTAGTGACAGGGGGTCGGTCGGCTACACCTTC. It is translated as CASSDRGSVGYTF.

This chain connects TRBV12-3 or TRBV12-4 to TRBJ1-5, with TRBD1 identical over 7 bases. This CDR3 comprises 13 residues. J gave up 7 bases and V 5 bases, and 5 bases lay outside the gene matches. CDR3 loop: CASSALQGQPQHF. In nucleotides, the CDR3 is TGTGCCAGCAGTGCTCTACAGGGGCAGCCCCAGCATTTT.

The J gene is TRBJ1-6, the V gene TRBV9; D not resolved. Germline CDR1 reads SGDLS; CDR2 reads YYNGEE. The CDR3 covers 17 residues. V shed 3 bases and J shed 9 bases, with 22 bases lying between them. In DNA, the CDR3 is TGTGCCAGCAGCGATGAGGGAACTCCATCGCGTATTTCACCCCTCCACTTT. Its translation is CASSDEGTPSRISPLHF.

This clone was detected once. The chain combines TRBV5-4 with TRBJ2-3; 8 bases are shared with TRBD2. The CDR3 has 15 residues. Trimming at V came to 2 bases and at J to 5 bases, leaving 7 bases not matched to a gene. Germline values: CDR1 SGHNT, CDR2 YYREEE (reference sequence). CDR3 sequence reads: CASSFDGGVVDTQYF. Written as DNA, the CDR3 is TGTGCCAGCAGCTTTGACGGGGGGGTTGTAGATACGCAGTATTTT.